This TCR beta chain emerged from a study of blood T cell repertoires in COVID-19. Across the whole study: Nucleic acid was either cDNA or gDNA, and it came from T cells, B-cell-depleted T cells, or PBMCs.

Germline loops: CDR1 MNHEY, CDR2 SVGAGI. V lost 0 bases and J lost 10; bases outside the gene matches: 5. CDR3 length: 14 amino acids. As originally analysed: How many nucleated cells were present was estimated from reference gene primer amplification. Using immunoSEQ multiplex PCR, the repertoire was profiled, and TCRdb retains in-frame clones only, with some absent. The V and J calls and clone size are taken from that table; D and trimming were inferred from the DNA. The sample carries about 170,000 clones, 88% recorded once. Sequencing used peripheral blood. This rearrangement joins TRBV6-5 to TRBJ2-1, with 8 bases aligning to TRBD1. This TCR was recovered from a man between 45 and 60 years old who had recovered from COVID-19. CDR3 loop: CASSYSQGGREQFF. DNA for the CDR3: TGTGCCAGCAGTTACTCACAGGGGGGCCGGGAGCAGTTCTTC.